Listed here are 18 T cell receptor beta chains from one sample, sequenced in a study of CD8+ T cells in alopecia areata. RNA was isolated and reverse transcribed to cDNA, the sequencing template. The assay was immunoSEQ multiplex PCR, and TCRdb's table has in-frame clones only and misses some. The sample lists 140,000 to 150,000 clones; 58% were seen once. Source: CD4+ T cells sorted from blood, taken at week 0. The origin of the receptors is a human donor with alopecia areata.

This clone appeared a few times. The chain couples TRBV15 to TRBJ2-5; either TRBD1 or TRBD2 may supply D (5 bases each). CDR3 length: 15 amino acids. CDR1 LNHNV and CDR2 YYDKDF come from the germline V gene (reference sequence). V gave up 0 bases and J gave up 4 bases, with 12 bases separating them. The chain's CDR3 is CATSRDRDGGETQYF. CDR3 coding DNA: TGTGCCACCAGCAGAGACCGGGACGGAGGAGAGACCCAGTACTTC.

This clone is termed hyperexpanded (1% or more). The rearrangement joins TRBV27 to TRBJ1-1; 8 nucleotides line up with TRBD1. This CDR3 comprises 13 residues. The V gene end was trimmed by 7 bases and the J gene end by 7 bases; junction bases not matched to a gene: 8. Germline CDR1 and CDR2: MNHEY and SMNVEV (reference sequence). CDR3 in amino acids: CASNEQGTGEAFF. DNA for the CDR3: TGTGCCAGCAACGAGCAGGGGACAGGTGAAGCTTTCTTT.

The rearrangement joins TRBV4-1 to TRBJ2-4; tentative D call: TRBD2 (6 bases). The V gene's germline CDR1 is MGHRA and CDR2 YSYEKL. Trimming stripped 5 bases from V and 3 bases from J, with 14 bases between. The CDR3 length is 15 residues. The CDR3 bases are TGCGCCAGCAGCGTGACTAGTGGCGGCAAAAACATTCAGTACTTC. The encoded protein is CASSVTSGGKNIQYF.

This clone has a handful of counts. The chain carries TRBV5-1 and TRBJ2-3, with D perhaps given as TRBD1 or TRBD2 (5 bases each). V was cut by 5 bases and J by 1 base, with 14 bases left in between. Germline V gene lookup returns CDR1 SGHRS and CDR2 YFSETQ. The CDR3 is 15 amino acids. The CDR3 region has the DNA TGCGCCAGCAGGGGACGGCCCTCCGGCACAGATACGCAGTATTTT. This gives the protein CASRGRPSGTDTQYF.

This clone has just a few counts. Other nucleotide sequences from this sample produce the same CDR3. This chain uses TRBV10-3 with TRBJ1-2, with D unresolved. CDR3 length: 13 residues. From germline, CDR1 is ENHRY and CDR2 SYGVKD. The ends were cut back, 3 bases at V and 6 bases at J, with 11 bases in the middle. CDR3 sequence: CAISDRVEDGYTF. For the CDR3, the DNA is TGTGCCATCAGTGATAGGGTTGAGGATGGCTACACCTTC.

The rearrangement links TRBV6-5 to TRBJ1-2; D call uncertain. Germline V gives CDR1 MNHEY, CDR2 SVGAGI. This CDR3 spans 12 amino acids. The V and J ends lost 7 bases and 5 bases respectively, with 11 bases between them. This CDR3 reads CASTDSAYGYTF. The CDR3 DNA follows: TGTGCCAGCACCGATTCGGCTTATGGCTACACCTTC.

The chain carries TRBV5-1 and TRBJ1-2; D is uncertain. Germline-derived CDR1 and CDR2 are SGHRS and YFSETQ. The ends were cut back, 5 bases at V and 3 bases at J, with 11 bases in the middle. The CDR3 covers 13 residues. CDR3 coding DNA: TGCGCCAGCAGTGAGTCTCCCTACTATGGCTACACCTTC. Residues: CASSESPYYGYTF.

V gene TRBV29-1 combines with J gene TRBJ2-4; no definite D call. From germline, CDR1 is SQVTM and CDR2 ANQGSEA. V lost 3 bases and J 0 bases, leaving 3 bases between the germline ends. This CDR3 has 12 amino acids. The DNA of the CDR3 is TGCAGCGTTGACATAGCCAAAAACATTCAGTACTTC. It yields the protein CSVDIAKNIQYF.

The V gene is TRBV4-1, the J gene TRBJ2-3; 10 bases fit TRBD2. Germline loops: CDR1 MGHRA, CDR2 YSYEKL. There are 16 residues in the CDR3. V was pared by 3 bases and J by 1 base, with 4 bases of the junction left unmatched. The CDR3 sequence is CASSHIAGGGTDTQYF. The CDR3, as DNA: TGCGCCAGCAGCCACATAGCGGGGGGAGGCACAGATACGCAGTATTTT.

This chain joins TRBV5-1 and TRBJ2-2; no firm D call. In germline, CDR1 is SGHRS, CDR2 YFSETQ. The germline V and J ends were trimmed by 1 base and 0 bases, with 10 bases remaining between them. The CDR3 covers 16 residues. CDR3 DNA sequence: TGCGCCAGCAGCTTGATGGCGGTAGCGAACACCGGGGAGCTGTTTTTT. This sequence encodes CASSLMAVANTGELFF.

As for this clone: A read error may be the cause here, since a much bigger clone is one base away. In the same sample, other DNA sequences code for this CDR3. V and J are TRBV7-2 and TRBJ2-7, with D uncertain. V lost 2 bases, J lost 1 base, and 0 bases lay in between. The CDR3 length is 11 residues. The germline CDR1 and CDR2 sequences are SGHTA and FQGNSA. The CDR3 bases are TGTGCCAGCAGCTTATCCTACGAGCAGTACTTC. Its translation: CASSLSYEQYF.

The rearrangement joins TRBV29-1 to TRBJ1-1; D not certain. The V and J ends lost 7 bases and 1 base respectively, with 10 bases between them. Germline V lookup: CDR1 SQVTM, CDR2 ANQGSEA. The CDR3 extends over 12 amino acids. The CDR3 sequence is CSARRGNTEAFF. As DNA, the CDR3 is TGCAGCGCCCGACGGGGGAACACTGAAGCTTTCTTT.

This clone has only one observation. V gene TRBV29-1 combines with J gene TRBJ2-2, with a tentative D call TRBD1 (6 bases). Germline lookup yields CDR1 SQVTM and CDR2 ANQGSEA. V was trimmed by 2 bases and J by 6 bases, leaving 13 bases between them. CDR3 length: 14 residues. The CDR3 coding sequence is TGCAGCGTTGAAAGGGCGAGGGGGTCCGGGGAGCTGTTTTTT. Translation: CSVERARGSGELFF.

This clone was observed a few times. CDR3 sequence (DNA): TGCGCCAGCAGGGAGTACAATGAGCAGTTCTTC. This gives the protein CASREYNEQFF. The chain recombines TRBV5-1 with TRBJ2-1, with no clear D. The CDR3 contains 11 residues. Trimming shortened V by 5 bases and J by 4 bases, and 4 bases separated the two germline ends. Germline V lookup: CDR1 SGHRS, CDR2 YFSETQ.

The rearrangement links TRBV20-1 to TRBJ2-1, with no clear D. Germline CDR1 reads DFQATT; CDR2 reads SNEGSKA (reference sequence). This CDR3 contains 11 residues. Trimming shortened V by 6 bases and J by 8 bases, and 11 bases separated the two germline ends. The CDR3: CSATDGDEQFF. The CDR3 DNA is TGCAGTGCAACGGACGGCGATGAGCAGTTCTTC.

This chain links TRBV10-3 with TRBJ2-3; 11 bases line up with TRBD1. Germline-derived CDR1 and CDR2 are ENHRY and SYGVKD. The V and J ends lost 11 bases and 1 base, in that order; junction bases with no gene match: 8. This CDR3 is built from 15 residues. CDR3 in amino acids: CAVSPGQGGTDTQYF. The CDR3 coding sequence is TGTGCCGTTAGTCCGGGACAGGGGGGCACAGATACGCAGTATTTT.

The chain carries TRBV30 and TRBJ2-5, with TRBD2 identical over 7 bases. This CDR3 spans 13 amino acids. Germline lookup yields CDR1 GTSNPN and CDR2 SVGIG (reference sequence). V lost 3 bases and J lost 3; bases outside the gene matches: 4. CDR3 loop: CAWRAAGKETQYF. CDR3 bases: TGTGCCTGGAGGGCAGCGGGGAAAGAGACCCAGTACTTC.

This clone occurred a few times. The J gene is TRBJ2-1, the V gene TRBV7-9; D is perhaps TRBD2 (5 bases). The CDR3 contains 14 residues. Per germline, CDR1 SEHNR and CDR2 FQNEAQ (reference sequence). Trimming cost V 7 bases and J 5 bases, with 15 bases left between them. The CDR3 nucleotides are TGTGCCAGCACCCCTCCGGGGAGCCACAATGAGCAGTTCTTC. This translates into CASTPPGSHNEQFF.